This entry concerns a single T cell receptor (beta chain). Its antigen is currently unknown. The CDR3 end is not reached by the read, which stops 3 residues before it; the germline J gene fills it in. The data belong to a study of T cell clonality in common variable immunodeficiency. Overall study results and limits: Reportedly, TCR beta sequences from common variable immunodeficiency showed fewer deletions and N-nucleotide insertions.

Patients had low serum IgG, IgA and/or IgM and specific antibody deficiency. CVID subjects were neither ill nor on immunomodulatory or immunosuppressive medication at sampling. Germline CDR1 reads SGHTA; CDR2 reads FQGNSA. Trimming stripped 10 bases from V and 6 bases from J, with 12 bases between. The CDR3 sequence is 11 residues long. The method was immunoSEQ multiplex PCR; TCRdb's version includes in-frame clones alone and lacks a portion of them. Here the sample table reports some 8,200 clones. The clonotype was recovered from a human donor with common variable immunodeficiency. The chain carries TRBV7-2 and TRBJ1-2; the D is unclear. The specimen sequenced was peripheral blood mononuclear cells. CDR3 sequence: CAIRVSNGYTF. The CDR3 bases that were read are TGTGCCATCCGGGTATCCAATGGC.